Listed below are T cell receptor beta chains from one sample, sequenced in a study of glioma-infiltrating T cells. TCRdb re-called the multiplex PCR reads through MiXCR, storing one row per CDR3 protein. The sample includes fewer than 200,000 distinct CDR3 sequences, around 40% seen only once; the top ten take about 5.2%. Material: glioma tissue, nonneoplastic brain tissue, or PBMCs (not recorded which). Source of these receptors: a human donor with low-grade glioma or glioblastoma, undergoing nonglioma brain surgery, or in good health (not recorded which). CDR3s include the opening cysteine and the closing phenylalanine or tryptophan. The D gene is left open where the match is weak. Expanded clones are given a class, and other clones once, few, many or no size at all.

TRBV5-1,NA,TRBJ2-7,NA,TGCGCCAGCAGCTCGGAGGCATCCTACGAGCAGTACTTC,CASSSEASYEQYF
TRBV7-2,NA,TRBJ1-5,NA,TGCGCCAGCAGCTTAGGTCAGTTTGGGGAGAATCAGCCCCAGAATTTT,CASSLGQFGENQPQNF
TRBV6-1,NA,TRBJ2-7,many,TGTGCCAGCAGCCTGTCCGGACGAGCCCACGAGCAGTACTTC,CASSLSGRAHEQYF
TRBV12-3/TRBV12-4,NA,TRBJ2-3,many,TGTGCCAGCAGATGGGGTACAGATACGCAGTATTTT,CASRWGTDTQYF
TRBV5-1,NA,TRBJ2-1,NA,TGCGCCAGCAGCCCGACACTACGGGCCCCCTACAATGAGCAGTTCTTC,CASSPTLRAPYNEQFF
TRBV10-2,TRBD1,TRBJ1-1,NA,TGTGCCGTATTGACAGGGCTATACACTGAAGCTCTCTTT,CAVLTGLYTEALF
TRBV4-1,NA,TRBJ1-5,NA,TGCGCCAGCAGCCAAGATGGGGGTAATAGCAATCAGCCCCAGCATTTT,CASSQDGGNSNQPQHF
TRBV20-1,NA,TRBJ2-7,few,TGCAGTGCTAGTTGGGCGACTGGGGCTGCAACCTACGAGCAGTACTTC,CSASWATGAATYEQYF
TRBV28,NA,TRBJ1-5,NA,TGTGCCAGCACTCCCGGTACCATTAGCAATCAGCCCCAGCATTTT,CASTPGTISNQPQHF
TRBV28,TRBD1,TRBJ1-1,many,TGTGCCAGCAAATTCGGGGACAGGGAGTCCACTGAAGCTTTCTTT,CASKFGDRESTEAFF
TRBV6-4,NA,TRBJ2-6,few,TGTGCCAGCAGTCTGACGGAATCTGGGGCCAACGTCCTGACTTTC,CASSLTESGANVLTF
TRBV5-1,NA,TRBJ2-2,NA,TGCGCCAGCAGCTTGAGGGCAGACTACACCGGGGAGCTGTTTTTT,CASSLRADYTGELFF
TRBV24-1,NA,TRBJ2-3,many,TGTGCCACCAGTGTGGCAGATACGCAGTATTTT,CATSVADTQYF
TRBV29-1,TRBD1,TRBJ2-5,few,TGCAGCGTTCTCGTGACAGGGGGAGAGACCCAGTACTTC,CSVLVTGGETQYF
TRBV2,NA,TRBJ2-2,few,TGTGCCAGCAGCATTTCTAGGAACGGGGAGCTGTTTTTT,CASSISRNGELFF
TRBV5-8,NA,TRBJ2-1,NA,TGTGCCAGCAGCCGTCAAGGGGGAGCCTACAATGAGCAGTTCTTC,CASSRQGGAYNEQFF
TRBV5-1,NA,TRBJ2-1,few,TGCGCCAGCAGCTTGAATGGTCGAAGTCGGATCGATGAGCAGTTCTTC,CASSLNGRSRIDEQFF
TRBV20-1,TRBD2,TRBJ2-1,many,TGCAGTGCTCGGACTAGCGGGAGCCTATTCTCCTACAATGAGCAGTTCTTC,CSARTSGSLFSYNEQFF
TRBV6-1,NA,TRBJ2-5,many,TGTGCCAGCACCCGCCAAGAGACCCAGTACTTC,CASTRQETQYF
TRBV28,NA,TRBJ1-1,NA,TGTGCCAGCAGTTTATCTTTAGCGGGACCGCACGAGACTGAAGCTTTCTTT,CASSLSLAGPHETEAFF
TRBV20-1,NA,TRBJ2-3,NA,TGCAGTGCCAGCAGCCAAGAAAGTCATACGCAGTATTTT,CSASSQESHTQYF
TRBV7-2,NA,TRBJ2-1,few,TGTGCCAGCAGCCCTTCCCCTTTGGTGGAGCAGTTCTTC,CASSPSPLVEQFF
TRBV20-1,NA,TRBJ2-1,many,TGCAGTGCACCCAGACAGGTTTCATGGAATGAGCAGTTCTTC,CSAPRQVSWNEQFF
TRBV5-1,TRBD2,TRBJ2-1,few,TGCGCCAGCAGTGTGGGCACTAGCGGGAGCAATGAGCAGTTCTTC,CASSVGTSGSNEQFF
TRBV3-1,TRBD2,TRBJ2-7,many,TGTGCCAGCAGCCAAGGGGCGGGAGGCTACGAGCAGTACTTC,CASSQGAGGYEQYF
TRBV27,NA,TRBJ1-5,NA,TGTGCAAGCAGTCCGGAAACGGACGTCAATCAGCCCCAGCATTTT,CASSPETDVNQPQHF
TRBV20-1,NA,TRBJ1-5,NA,TGCAATGCTACCATCATGAGGGATCAGCCCCAGCATTTT,CNATIMRDQPQHF
TRBV12-3/TRBV12-4,TRBD1,TRBJ2-2,NA,TGTGCCAGCAGTCTTGGGAAGGGGGCCACCGGGGAGCTGTTTTTT,CASSLGKGATGELFF
TRBV30,NA,TRBJ2-1,NA,TGTGCCTGGGATCGCAGCTCCTACAATGAGCAGTTCTTC,CAWDRSSYNEQFF
TRBV28,TRBD2,TRBJ2-3,many,TGTGCCAGCAGTTTGAAAAGAAGCGGGACCTCTAGCACAGATACGCAGTATTTT,CASSLKRSGTSSTDTQYF
TRBV20-1,TRBD1,TRBJ1-5,many,TGCAGTGCAGACAGGGGGGATTATAGCAATCAGCCCCAGCATTTT,CSADRGDYSNQPQHF
TRBV20-1,NA,TRBJ2-7,many,TGCAGTGCTAGATCCGACTGGGCCCTCTACGAGCAGTACTTC,CSARSDWALYEQYF
TRBV20-1,TRBD2,TRBJ2-1,NA,TGCAGTGCCATACCGATTAGCGGGAGAAAGAATGAGCAGTTCTTC,CSAIPISGRKNEQFF
TRBV20-1,TRBD2,TRBJ2-1,NA,TGCAGTGCTAGCGGGGGACTAGCGGGACCCTGGGCTGAGCAGTTCTTC,CSASGGLAGPWAEQFF
TRBV20-1,TRBD2,TRBJ2-1,once,TGCAGTGCTTCTCTCGGGGCTAGCGGGAACGGTGAGCAGTTCTTC,CSASLGASGNGEQFF
TRBV4-1,TRBD2,TRBJ2-2,NA,TGCGCCAGCAGCCAGATAGCGGGAGACACCGGGGAGCTGTTTTTT,CASSQIAGDTGELFF
TRBV12-3/TRBV12-4,NA,TRBJ1-1,few,TGTGCCAGCAGTTACGGACAGAACACTGAAGCTTTCTTT,CASSYGQNTEAFF
TRBV7-8,TRBD2,TRBJ2-7,NA,TGTGCCAGCAGAAAAACTAGCGGGAGACTCGAGCAGTACTTC,CASRKTSGRLEQYF
TRBV12-3/TRBV12-4,TRBD2,TRBJ2-7,NA,TGTGCCAGCAGTCCTTTGATAAGGGGACGACTTAGCGGGAGAAAGTACGAGCAGTACTTC,CASSPLIRGRLSGRKYEQYF
TRBV20-1,NA,TRBJ1-3,many,TGCAGTGCGGCGCCTCTATTGACAGGAACTGGAAACACCATATATTTT,CSAAPLLTGTGNTIYF
TRBV27,TRBD1,TRBJ1-2,many,TGTGCCAGCAGTTTAGGCGTCGGAGGGGGCGCCTACACCTTC,CASSLGVGGGAYTF
TRBV20-1,TRBD2,TRBJ2-1,many,TGCAGTGCTAGAGATTTTCAGCGGGAGGGTGGTGAGCAGTTCTTC,CSARDFQREGGEQFF
TRBV7-2,TRBD1,TRBJ2-7,few,TGTGCCAGCAGCTTAGCACCGGGACAGGGGTACGAGCAGTACTTC,CASSLAPGQGYEQYF
TRBV28,TRBD2,TRBJ2-7,NA,TGTGCCAGCAGTCCGAGAACACTAGCGGGAGTCTACGAGCAGTACTTC,CASSPRTLAGVYEQYF
TRBV6-2/TRBV6-3,NA,TRBJ2-3,NA,TGTGCCAGCGCTAAACCAAGCGGAAAGGCGGATACGAAGTATTTT,CASAKPSGKADTKYF
TRBV20-1,TRBD2,TRBJ2-1,many,TGCAGTGCTAGAGATATAGTTAAGGAGCTAGCGGGTTACAATGAGCAGTTCTTC,CSARDIVKELAGYNEQFF
TRBV20-1,NA,TRBJ2-1,many,TGCAGTGCTAGAACGAGAGTTTGGGTCAATGAGCAGTTCTTC,CSARTRVWVNEQFF
TRBV28,NA,TRBJ1-5,many,TGTGCCAGCAGCACTATACCTCAGCCCCAGCATTTT,CASSTIPQPQHF